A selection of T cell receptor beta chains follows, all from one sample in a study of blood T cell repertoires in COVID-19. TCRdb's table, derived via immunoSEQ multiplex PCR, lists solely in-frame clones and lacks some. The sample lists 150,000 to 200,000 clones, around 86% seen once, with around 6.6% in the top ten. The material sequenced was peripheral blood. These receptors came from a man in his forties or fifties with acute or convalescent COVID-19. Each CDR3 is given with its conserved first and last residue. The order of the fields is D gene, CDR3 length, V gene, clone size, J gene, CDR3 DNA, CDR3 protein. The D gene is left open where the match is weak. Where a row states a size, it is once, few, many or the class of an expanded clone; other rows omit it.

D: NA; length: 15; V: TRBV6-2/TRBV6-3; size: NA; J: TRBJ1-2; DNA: TGTGCCAGCAGCCAGACAGAGGTTGACTTCTATGGCTACACCTTC; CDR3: CASSQTEVDFYGYTF
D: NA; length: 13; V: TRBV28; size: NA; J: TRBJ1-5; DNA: TGTGCCAGCAGTTTCAGGGGTGGGCAGCCCCAGCATTTT; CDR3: CASSFRGGQPQHF
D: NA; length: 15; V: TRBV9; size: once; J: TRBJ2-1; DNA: TGTGCCAGCAGCGTACGACAGGAGATCTACAATGAGCAGTTCTTC; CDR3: CASSVRQEIYNEQFF
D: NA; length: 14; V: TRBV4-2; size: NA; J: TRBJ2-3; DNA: TGTGCCAGCAGCCAAGATCGGTTACTGGATACGCAGTATTTT; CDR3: CASSQDRLLDTQYF
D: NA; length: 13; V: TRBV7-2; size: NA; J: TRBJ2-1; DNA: TGTGCCAGCAGCTTAGGACGGGATATAGAGCAGTTCTTC; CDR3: CASSLGRDIEQFF
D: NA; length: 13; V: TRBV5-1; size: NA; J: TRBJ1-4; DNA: TGCGCCAGCAGCTCTCAGGGTAATGAAAAACTGTTTTTT; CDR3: CASSSQGNEKLFF
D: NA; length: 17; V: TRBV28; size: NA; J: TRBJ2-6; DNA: TGTGCCAGCAGTTCTCCACAGGGTTTCTCTGGGGCCAACGTCCTGACTTTC; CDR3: CASSSPQGFSGANVLTF
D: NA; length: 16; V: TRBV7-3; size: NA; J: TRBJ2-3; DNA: TGTGCCAGCAGCGCCGGGACATGGGGTCGGACAGATACGCAGTATTTT; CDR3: CASSAGTWGRTDTQYF
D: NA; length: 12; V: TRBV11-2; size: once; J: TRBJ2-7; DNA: TGTGCCAGCAGCTTGAGCAGGAACGAGCAGTACTTC; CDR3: CASSLSRNEQYF
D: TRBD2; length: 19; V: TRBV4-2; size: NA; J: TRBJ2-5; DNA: TGTGCCAGCAGCCAAGATCAGCTAGCGGGGGGAGGTCCACAAGAGACCCAGTACTTC; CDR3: CASSQDQLAGGGPQETQYF
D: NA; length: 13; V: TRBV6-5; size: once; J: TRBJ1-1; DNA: TGTGCCAGCTCAAGGTGGAGGGGACCTGAAGCTTTCTTT; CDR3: CASSRWRGPEAFF
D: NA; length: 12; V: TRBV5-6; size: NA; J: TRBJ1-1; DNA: TGTGCCAGCAGCTTCGGGGGGGGACGAGCTTTCTTT; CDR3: CASSFGGGRAFF
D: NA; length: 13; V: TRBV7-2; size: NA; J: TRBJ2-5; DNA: TGTGCCAGCAGAAACCGGGTCCAAGAGACCCAGTACTTC; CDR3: CASRNRVQETQYF
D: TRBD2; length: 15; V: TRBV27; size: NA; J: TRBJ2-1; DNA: TGTGCCAGCAGTTTATTTGCGGGGGTGTACAATGAGCAGTTCTTC; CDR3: CASSLFAGVYNEQFF
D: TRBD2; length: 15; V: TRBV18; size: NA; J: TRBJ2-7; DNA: TGTGCCAGCTCACCACAAGAACTAGCGTCCAACGAGCAGTACTTC; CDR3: CASSPQELASNEQYF
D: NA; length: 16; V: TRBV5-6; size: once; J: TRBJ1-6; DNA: TGTGCCAGCAGCCGCCTCATCCTTACGGGAAATTCACCCCTCCACTTT; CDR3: CASSRLILTGNSPLHF
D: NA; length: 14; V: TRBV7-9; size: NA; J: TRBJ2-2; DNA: TGTGCCAGCAGCCGGACAGTATCTGGCGGGGAGCTGTTTTTT; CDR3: CASSRTVSGGELFF
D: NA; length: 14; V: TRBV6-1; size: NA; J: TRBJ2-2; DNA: TGTGCCAGCAGTGTCAGGGGTTCCACCGGGGAGCTGTTTTTT; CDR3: CASSVRGSTGELFF
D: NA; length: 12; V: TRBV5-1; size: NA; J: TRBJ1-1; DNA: TGCGCCAGCAGCTTGACAGGGCCTGAAGCTTTCTTT; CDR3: CASSLTGPEAFF
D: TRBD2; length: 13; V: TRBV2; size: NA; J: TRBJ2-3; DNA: TGTGCCAGCAGTGGCGGGGGGGCAGATACGCAGTATTTT; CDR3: CASSGGGADTQYF